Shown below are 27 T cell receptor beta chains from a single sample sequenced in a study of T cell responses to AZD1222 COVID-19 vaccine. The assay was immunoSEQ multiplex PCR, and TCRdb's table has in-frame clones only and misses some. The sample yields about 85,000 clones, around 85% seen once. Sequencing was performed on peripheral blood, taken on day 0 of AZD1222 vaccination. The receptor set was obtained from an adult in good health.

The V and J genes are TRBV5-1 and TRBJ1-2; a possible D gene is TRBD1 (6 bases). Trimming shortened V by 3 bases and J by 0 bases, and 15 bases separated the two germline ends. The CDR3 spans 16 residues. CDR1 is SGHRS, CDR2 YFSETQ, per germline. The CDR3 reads CASSSETGYTNYGYTF. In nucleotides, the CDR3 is TGCGCCAGCAGCTCCGAGACAGGATATACTAACTATGGCTACACCTTC.

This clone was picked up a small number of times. The CDR3 spells CASTGLAGNEQYF. The CDR3 nucleotides are TGTGCCAGCACTGGACTAGCGGGGAACGAGCAGTACTTC. The V gene is TRBV6-5, the J gene TRBJ2-7; 12 nucleotides align to TRBD2. The CDR3 runs 13 residues. Unmatched junction bases numbered 3, after V lost 7 bases and J lost 5 bases. CDR1 is MNHEY, CDR2 SVGAGI, per germline.

The CDR3 nucleotides are TGTGCCTGTGAGGGGGGCCGAGGAGAAAAACTGTTTTTT. It codes for CACEGGRGEKLFF. The chain employs TRBV30 and TRBJ1-4; D possibly corresponds to TRBD1 (6 bases). Trimming took off 6 bases at V and 8 bases at J, with 16 bases between the two ends. The CDR3 consists of 13 residues. The germline CDR1 and CDR2 sequences are GTSNPN and SVGIG (reference sequence).

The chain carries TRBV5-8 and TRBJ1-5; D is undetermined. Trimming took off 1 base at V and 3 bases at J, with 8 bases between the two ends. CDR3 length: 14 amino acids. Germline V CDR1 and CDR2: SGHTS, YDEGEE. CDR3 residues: CASSLWRTNQPQHF. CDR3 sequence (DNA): TGTGCCAGCAGCTTGTGGCGGACCAATCAGCCCCAGCATTTT. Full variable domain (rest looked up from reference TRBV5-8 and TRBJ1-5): EAGVTQSPTHLIKTRGQQATLRCSPISGHTSVYWYQQALGLGLQFLLWYDEGEERNRGNFPPRFSGRQFPNYSSELNVNALELEDSALYLCASSLWRTNQPQHFGDGTRLSIL.

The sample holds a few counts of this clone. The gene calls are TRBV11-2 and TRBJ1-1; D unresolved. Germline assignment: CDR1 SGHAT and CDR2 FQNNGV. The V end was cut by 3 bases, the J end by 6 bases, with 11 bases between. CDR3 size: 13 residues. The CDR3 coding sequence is TGTGCCAGCAGCTTCGATGGGTACGCTGAAGCTTTCTTT. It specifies CASSFDGYAEAFF.

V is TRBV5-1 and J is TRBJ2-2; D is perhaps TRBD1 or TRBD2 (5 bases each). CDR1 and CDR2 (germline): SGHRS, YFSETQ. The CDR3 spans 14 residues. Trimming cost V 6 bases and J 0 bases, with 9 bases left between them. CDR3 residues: CASKGTTNTGELFF. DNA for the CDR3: TGCGCCAGCAAGGGGACCACGAACACCGGGGAGCTGTTTTTT.

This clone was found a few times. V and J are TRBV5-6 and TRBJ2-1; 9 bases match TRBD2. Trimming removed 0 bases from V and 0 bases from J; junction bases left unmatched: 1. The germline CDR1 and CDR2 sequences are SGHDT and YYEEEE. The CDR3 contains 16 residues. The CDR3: CASSLGAGGSYNEQFF. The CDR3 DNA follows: TGTGCCAGCAGCTTGGGAGCGGGAGGCTCCTACAATGAGCAGTTCTTC.

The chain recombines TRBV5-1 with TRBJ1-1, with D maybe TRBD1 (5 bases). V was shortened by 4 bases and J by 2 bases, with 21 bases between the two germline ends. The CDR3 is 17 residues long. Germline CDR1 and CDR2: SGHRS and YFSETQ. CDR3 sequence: CASSPTRDSSGNTEAFF. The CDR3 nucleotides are TGCGCCAGCAGCCCCACTAGAGACAGCTCAGGAAACACTGAAGCTTTCTTT.

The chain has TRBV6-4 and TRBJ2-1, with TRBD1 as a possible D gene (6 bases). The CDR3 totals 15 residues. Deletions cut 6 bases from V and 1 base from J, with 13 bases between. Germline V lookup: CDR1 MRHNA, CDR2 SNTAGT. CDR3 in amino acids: CASSPQGLSYNEQFF. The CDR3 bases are TGTGCCAGCAGCCCCCAGGGGCTATCCTACAATGAGCAGTTCTTC.

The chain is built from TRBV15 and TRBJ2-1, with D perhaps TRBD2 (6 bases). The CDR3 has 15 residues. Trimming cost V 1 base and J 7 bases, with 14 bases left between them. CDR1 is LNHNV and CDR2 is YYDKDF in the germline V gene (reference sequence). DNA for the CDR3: TGTGCCACCAGCAGAGGGTCAGCGGGTTTTAATGAGCAGTTCTTC. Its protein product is CATSRGSAGFNEQFF.

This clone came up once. DNA of the CDR3: TGTGCCAGCAGCTTGTATCCGACGGGGGGAAACACCATATATTTT. It is translated as CASSLYPTGGNTIYF. V and J are TRBV7-2 and TRBJ1-3; D ambiguous. CDR3 length: 15 amino acids. V lost 3 bases and J lost 4, with 13 bases in between. Germline V lookup: CDR1 SGHTA, CDR2 FQGNSA.

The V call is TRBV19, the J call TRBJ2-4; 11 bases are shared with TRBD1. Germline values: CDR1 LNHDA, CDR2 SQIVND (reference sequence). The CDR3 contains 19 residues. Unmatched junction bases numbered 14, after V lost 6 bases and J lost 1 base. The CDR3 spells CASRAPGTGGSWAKNIQYF. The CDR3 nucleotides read TGTGCCAGTAGGGCCCCCGGGACAGGGGGGTCGTGGGCCAAAAACATTCAGTACTTC.

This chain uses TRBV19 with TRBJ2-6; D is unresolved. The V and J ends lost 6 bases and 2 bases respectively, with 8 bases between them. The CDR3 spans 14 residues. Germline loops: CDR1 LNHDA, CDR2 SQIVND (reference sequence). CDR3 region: CASRTDTGANVLTF. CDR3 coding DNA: TGTGCCAGTAGAACAGACACTGGGGCCAACGTCCTGACTTTC.

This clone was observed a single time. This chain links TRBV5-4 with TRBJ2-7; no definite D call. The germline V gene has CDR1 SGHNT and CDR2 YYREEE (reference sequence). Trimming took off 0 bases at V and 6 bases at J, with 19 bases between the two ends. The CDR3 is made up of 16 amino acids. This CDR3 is CASSLVGRLTSGEQYF. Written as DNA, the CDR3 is TGTGCCAGCAGCTTGGTTGGTCGGCTAACTTCCGGCGAGCAGTACTTC.

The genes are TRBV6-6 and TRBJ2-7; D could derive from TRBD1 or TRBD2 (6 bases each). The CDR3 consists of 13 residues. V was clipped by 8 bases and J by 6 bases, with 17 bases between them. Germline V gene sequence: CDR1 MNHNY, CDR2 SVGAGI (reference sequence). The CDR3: CASGYRVGSEQYF. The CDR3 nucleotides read TGTGCCAGCGGCTACAGGGTCGGGAGCGAGCAGTACTTC.

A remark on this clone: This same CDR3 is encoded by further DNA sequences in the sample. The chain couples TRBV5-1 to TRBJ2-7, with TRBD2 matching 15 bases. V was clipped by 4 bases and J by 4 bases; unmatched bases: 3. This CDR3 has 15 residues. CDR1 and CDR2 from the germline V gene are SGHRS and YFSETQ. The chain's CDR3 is CASSLGLAGGYEQYF. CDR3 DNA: TGCGCCAGCAGCCTAGGACTAGCGGGAGGGTACGAGCAGTACTTC.

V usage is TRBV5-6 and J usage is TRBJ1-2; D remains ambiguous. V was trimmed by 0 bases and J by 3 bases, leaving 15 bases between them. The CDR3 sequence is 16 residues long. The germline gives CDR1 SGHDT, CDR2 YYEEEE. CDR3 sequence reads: CASSLERWGEDYGYTF. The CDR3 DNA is TGTGCCAGCAGCTTGGAAAGATGGGGTGAAGACTATGGCTACACCTTC.

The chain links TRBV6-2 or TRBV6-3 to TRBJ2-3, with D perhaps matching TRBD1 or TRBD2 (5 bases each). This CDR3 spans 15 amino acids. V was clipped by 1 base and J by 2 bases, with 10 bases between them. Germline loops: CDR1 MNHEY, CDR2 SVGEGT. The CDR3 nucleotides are TGTGCCAGCAGTTACTGGGACCTACTCACAGATACGCAGTATTTT. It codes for CASSYWDLLTDTQYF.

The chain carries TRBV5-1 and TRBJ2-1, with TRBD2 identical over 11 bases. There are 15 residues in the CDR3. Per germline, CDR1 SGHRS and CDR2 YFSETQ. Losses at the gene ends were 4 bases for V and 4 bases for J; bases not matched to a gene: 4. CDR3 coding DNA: TGCGCCAGCAGCAAAGGGACTAGCGGATACAATGAGCAGTTCTTC. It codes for CASSKGTSGYNEQFF.

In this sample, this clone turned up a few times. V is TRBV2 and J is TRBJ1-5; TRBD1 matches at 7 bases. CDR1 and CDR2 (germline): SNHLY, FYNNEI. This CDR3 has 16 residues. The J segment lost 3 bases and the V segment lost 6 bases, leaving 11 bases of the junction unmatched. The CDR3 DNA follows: TGTGCCAGCAGGCGTAGGACGGGACAGCTCAATCAGCCCCAGCATTTT. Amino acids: CASRRRTGQLNQPQHF.

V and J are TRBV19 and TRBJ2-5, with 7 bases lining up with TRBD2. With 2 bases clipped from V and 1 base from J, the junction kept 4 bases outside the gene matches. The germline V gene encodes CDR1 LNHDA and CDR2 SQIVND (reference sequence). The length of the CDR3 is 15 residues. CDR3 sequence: CASSISGTIQETQYF. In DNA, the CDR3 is TGTGCCAGTAGTATATCGGGGACTATCCAAGAGACCCAGTACTTC.

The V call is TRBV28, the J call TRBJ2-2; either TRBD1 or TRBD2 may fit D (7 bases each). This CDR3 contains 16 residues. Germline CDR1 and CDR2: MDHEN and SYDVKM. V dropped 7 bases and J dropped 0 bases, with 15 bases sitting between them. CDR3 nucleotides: TGTGCCAGCAAACGGGGGGACAGCACGAACACCGGGGAGCTGTTTTTT. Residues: CASKRGDSTNTGELFF.

The CDR3 protein is CASSILAGDYYNEQFF. CDR3 DNA sequence: TGTGCCAGTAGTATCCTGGCGGGAGATTACTACAATGAGCAGTTCTTC. The V gene is TRBV19, the J gene TRBJ2-1; 7 bases map to TRBD2. The germline V gene has CDR1 LNHDA and CDR2 SQIVND (reference sequence). V lost 3 bases and J lost 3; bases outside the gene matches: 8. This CDR3 has 16 residues.

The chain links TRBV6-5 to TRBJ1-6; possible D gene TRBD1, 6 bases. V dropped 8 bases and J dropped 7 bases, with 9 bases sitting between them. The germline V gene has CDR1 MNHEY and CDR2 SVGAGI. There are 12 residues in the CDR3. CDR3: CASGQSNSPLHF. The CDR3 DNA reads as TGTGCCAGCGGACAGTCCAATTCACCCCTCCACTTT.

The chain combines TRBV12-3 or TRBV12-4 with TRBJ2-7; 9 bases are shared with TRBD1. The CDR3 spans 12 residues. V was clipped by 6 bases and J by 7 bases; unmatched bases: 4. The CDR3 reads CASRQGAGEQYF. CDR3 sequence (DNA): TGTGCCAGCAGACAGGGGGCGGGAGAGCAGTACTTC.

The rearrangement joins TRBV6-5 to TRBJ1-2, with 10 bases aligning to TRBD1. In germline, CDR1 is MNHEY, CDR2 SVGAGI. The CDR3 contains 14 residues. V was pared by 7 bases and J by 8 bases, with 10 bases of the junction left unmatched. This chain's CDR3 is CASINTGQGRGYTF. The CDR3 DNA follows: TGTGCCAGCATTAACACGGGACAGGGGAGAGGCTACACCTTC.

The CDR3 nucleotides read TGTGCTAGTGAGTCAGGAAGCGGCAATCAGCCCCAGCATTTT. Its translation: CASESGSGNQPQHF. The chain has TRBV12-5 and TRBJ1-5; no firm D call. Germline CDR1 LGHNT, CDR2 FRNRAP. The CDR3 spans 14 residues. The V gene lost 7 bases and the J gene lost 2 bases, with 12 bases spanning the gap.